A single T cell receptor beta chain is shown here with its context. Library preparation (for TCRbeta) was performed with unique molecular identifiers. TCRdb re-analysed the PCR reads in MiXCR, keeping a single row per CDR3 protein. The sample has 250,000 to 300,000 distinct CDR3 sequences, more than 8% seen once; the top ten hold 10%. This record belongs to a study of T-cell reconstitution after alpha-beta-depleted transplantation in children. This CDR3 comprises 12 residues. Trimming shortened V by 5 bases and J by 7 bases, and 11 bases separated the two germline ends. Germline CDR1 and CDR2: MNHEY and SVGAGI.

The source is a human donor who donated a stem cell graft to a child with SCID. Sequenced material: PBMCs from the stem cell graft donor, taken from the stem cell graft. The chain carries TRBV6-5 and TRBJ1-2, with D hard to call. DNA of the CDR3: TGTGCCAGCAGTCCCCGCCCAGGTGGCTACACCTTC. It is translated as CASSPRPGGYTF.